This T cell receptor beta chain was sequenced for a study of cytotoxic CD8 clonotypes in ibrutinib-treated CLL. Looking at the study overall: Within the patient group, 11 were relapsed/refractory and fewer than 16 treatment-naive, and around 18 were IGHV unmutated.

Trimming at V came to 1 base and at J to 10 bases, leaving 4 bases not matched to a gene. Per the germline V gene, CDR1 is MGHRA and CDR2 is YSYEKL. CDR3 size: 14 residues. Study-level points and caveats: Circulating CD8+ T-cell counts were tracked by baseline clonality, which exceeded that of age-matched healthy donors. Before falling back toward baseline at progression, clonality had risen at the time of ibrutinib response.

Repertoires were generated with immunoSEQ multiplex PCR, while TCRdb's copy carries only in-frame clones and drops some. The sample includes a few hundred thousand clones, approximately 67% of them seen just once. The table lists this clone with a count of one. Antigen: not known. The specimen was PBMCs, collected after 36 months of ibrutinib treatment. The sequence derives from a human donor with chronic lymphocytic leukemia. The chain is built from TRBV4-1 and TRBJ1-6; 7 bases agree with TRBD1. DNA of the CDR3: TGCGCCAGCAGCCAAGTACAGGGGCTCTCACCCCTCCACTTT. Its protein is CASSQVQGLSPLHF.